The present TCR beta chain was sequenced within a study of blood T cell repertoires in COVID-19. This clone was found a few times. Per the original data handling: Estimates of nucleated cell counts were drawn from the amplification of reference gene primers. Only in-frame clones appear in the TCRdb table, and some are missing; sequencing was by immunoSEQ multiplex PCR. Clone size and V and J calls were adopted from that table, with D and trimming inferred from the DNA. The profile shows about 280,000 clones, around 88% of them singletons. This clonotype was obtained from a woman aged 70 to 79 with COVID-19, enrolled during active disease. Sequenced sample: peripheral blood.

This chain's CDR3 is CSVNTGGLNYGYTF. For the CDR3, the DNA is TGCAGCGTTAACACAGGGGGACTTAACTATGGCTACACCTTC. V and J are TRBV29-1 and TRBJ1-2, with 8 bases aligning to TRBD1. With V trimmed by 5 bases and J by 1 base, 6 bases remained unmatched. CDR1 is SQVTM and CDR2 is ANQGSEA in the germline V gene. This CDR3 has 14 amino acids.